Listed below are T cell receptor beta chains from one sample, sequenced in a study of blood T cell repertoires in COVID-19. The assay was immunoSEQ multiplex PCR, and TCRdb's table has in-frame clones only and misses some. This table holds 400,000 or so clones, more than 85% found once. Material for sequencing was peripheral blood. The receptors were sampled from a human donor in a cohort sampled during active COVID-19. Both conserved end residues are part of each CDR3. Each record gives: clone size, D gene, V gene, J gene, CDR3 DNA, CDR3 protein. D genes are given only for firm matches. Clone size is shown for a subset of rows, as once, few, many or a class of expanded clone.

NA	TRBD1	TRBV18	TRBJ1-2	TGTGCCAGCTCACCGGAGAGGGGGCCCGGGTATGGCTACACCTTC	CASSPERGPGYGYTF
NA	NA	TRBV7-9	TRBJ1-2	TGTGCCAGCAGCTTAGTCTCCAGGGGACGCGCCTATGGCTACACCTTC	CASSLVSRGRAYGYTF
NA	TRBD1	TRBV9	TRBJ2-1	TGTGCCAGCAGCGCGGGACAGGGTCTTTCCAATGAGCAGTTCTTC	CASSAGQGLSNEQFF
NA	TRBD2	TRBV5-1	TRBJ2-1	TGCGCCAGCAGCCTTGACGGGACTAGCGGGATTCCGTTCTTC	CASSLDGTSGIPFF
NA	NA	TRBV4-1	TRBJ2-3	TGCGCCAGCAGCCCAGGACTCCTCAGAGGAACAGATACGCAGTATTTT	CASSPGLLRGTDTQYF
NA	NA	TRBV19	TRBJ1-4	TGTGCCAGTAGGACGGAGCCGAGTAATGAAAAACTGTTTTTT	CASRTEPSNEKLFF
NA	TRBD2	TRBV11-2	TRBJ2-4	TGTGCCAGCAGCCCACTTTTTGAGCGGGGGGCCAAAAACATTCAGTACTTC	CASSPLFERGAKNIQYF
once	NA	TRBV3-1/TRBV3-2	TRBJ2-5	TGTGCCAGCAGCCAAGGAGGGGGGGAAAAAGAGACCCAGTACTTC	CASSQGGGEKETQYF
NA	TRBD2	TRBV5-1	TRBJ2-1	TGCGCCAGCAGCGATATGTCTGGGGTCGGCGGGACTAGCGGAGCCCTAGAGCAGTTCTTC	CASSDMSGVGGTSGALEQFF
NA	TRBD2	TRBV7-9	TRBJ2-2	TGTGCCAGCAGCTATAGCGGGAGGGCCCTCGGGGAGCTGTTTTTT	CASSYSGRALGELFF
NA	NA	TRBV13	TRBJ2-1	TGTGCCAGCAGCTTAGCGGCTGCCGCGGCCCAGTTCTTC	CASSLAAAAAQFF
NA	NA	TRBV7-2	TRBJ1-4	TGTGCCAGCCGCCGTTGGGGAGGCGATGAAAAACTGTTTTTT	CASRRWGGDEKLFF
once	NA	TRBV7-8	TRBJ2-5	TGTGCCAGCAGCTTACCGGCTAGCGTATATCATCAAGAGACCCAGTACTTC	CASSLPASVYHQETQYF
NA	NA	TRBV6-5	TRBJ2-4	TGTGCCACTCAATCGGGCGGGATGGGAAACATTCAGTACTTC	CATQSGGMGNIQYF
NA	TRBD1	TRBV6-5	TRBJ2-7	TGTGCCAGCAGTTACACCCGGGACAGGGCCTACGAGCAGTACTTC	CASSYTRDRAYEQYF
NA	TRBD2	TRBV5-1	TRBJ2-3	TGCGCCAGCAGGGGCGGACTAGCGGGGCCGGATACGCAGTATTTT	CASRGGLAGPDTQYF